The clone carrying this T cell receptor (beta chain) was detected once. This specimen comes from a study of shared clonotypes between healthy human individuals. Study-level information: Donors consisted of two women and a few men between 18 and 49.

The germline V gene has CDR1 MDHEN and CDR2 SYDVKM. The V end was cut by 3 bases, the J end by 4 bases, with 12 bases between. CDR3 length: 14 amino acids. At deep level, the assay was performed. Once extracted for a subset, genomic DNA was divided evenly among several immunoSEQ plates. Generated by immunoSEQ multiplex PCR, the TCRdb table keeps only in-frame clones and is missing some. Of fewer than 650,000 clones in the sample, around 80% are singletons; the top ten hold over 10%. The sequence was collected from a woman aged 40 to 49 in good health. Some clones in this sample may be carry-over from other donors' samples. The J gene is TRBJ1-2, the V gene TRBV28, with D perhaps TRBD1 (6 bases). Sequencing used PBMCs. This chain's CDR3 is CASSFPGGRYGYTF. The CDR3 coding sequence is TGTGCCAGCAGTTTTCCCGGGGGGCGCTATGGCTACACCTTC.